These T cell receptor beta chains were read from a single sample in a study of T cells in Graves' hyperthyroidism and ophthalmopathy. TCRdb called the multiplex PCR reads again in MiXCR, with one record for every CDR3 protein. The table includes just over 550,000 distinct CDR3 sequences, 35% to 55% detected once. The sequenced sample was peripheral blood or thyroid tissue (not recorded which). Receptor source: a woman between 18 and 29 years old with Graves' hyperthyroidism. CDR3s include the opening cysteine and the closing phenylalanine or tryptophan. The D gene is left open where the match is weak. Size values are once, few and many counts, or a class for expanded clones, and some rows have none.

cdr3_aa	cdr3_nt	d_call	clone_size	j_call	v_call
CASSLVGQGLSNEKLFF	TGTGCCAGCAGCTTAGTGGGACAGGGCCTATCTAATGAAAAACTGTTTTTT	TRBD1	NA	TRBJ1-4	TRBV7-8
CASSSGLEKETQYF	TGTGCCAGCAGCTCGGGACTAGAAAAAGAGACCCAGTACTTC	TRBD2	NA	TRBJ2-5	TRBV7-8
CASKTSGRLQETQYF	TGTGCCAGCAAGACTAGCGGGAGGCTCCAAGAGACCCAGTACTTC	TRBD2	NA	TRBJ2-5	TRBV7-6
CASSVPLPREDSPLHF	TGTGCCAGCAGCGTCCCACTGCCTCGAGAGGATTCACCCCTCCACTTT	NA	NA	TRBJ1-6	TRBV9
CAISEGQGTYEQYF	TGTGCCATCAGTGAGGGACAGGGGACCTACGAGCAGTACTTC	TRBD1	many	TRBJ2-7	TRBV10-3
CAISEAGRNTEAFF	TGTGCCATCAGTGAGGCAGGGAGGAACACTGAAGCTTTCTTT	NA	many	TRBJ1-1	TRBV10-3
CASSVYTEAFF	TGTGCCAGCAGCGTTTACACTGAAGCTTTCTTT	NA	many	TRBJ1-1	TRBV11-2
CASRAGEANVLTF	TGTGCCAGCAGGGCAGGGGAGGCCAACGTCCTGACTTTC	NA	few	TRBJ2-6	TRBV2
CASSFRLAGQETQYF	TGTGCCAGCAGCTTTAGGCTAGCGGGCCAAGAGACCCAGTACTTC	TRBD2	NA	TRBJ2-5	TRBV7-2
CSAGGEGQGQRFGYTF	TGCAGTGCTGGGGGGGAGGGCCAGGGGCAGCGTTTCGGCTACACCTTC	NA	NA	TRBJ1-2	TRBV20-1
CASRRDRGLRPQHF	TGTGCCAGCAGGAGGGACAGGGGCTTGCGGCCCCAGCATTTT	TRBD1	NA	TRBJ1-5	TRBV2
CASSMGLTYEQYF	TGCGCCAGCAGCATGGGACTAACCTACGAGCAGTACTTC	TRBD2	NA	TRBJ2-7	TRBV5-1
CASREGATGEKLFF	TGTGCCAGCAGGGAGGGGGCTACCGGTGAAAAACTGTTTTTT	TRBD1	few	TRBJ1-4	TRBV12-3/TRBV12-4
CASSLFGMNTEAFF	TGCGCCAGCAGCTTGTTTGGGATGAACACTGAAGCTTTCTTT	NA	few	TRBJ1-1	TRBV5-1
CSARPVGLGPGTQYF	TGCAGTGCCAGGCCTGTGGGGCTAGGGCCCGGGACCCAGTACTTC	NA	few	TRBJ2-5	TRBV20-1
CASSRQGARYEQYF	TGTGCCAGCAGCCGACAGGGGGCCCGCTACGAGCAGTACTTC	TRBD1	few	TRBJ2-7	TRBV7-9
CASSLWGRRSSGNTIYF	TGTGCCAGCAGCTTGTGGGGGCGCCGAAGCTCCGGAAACACCATATATTTT	NA	NA	TRBJ1-3	TRBV25-1
CASSSRLAGVREQYF	TGTGCCAGCAGCTCCAGATTAGCGGGAGTACGGGAGCAGTACTTC	TRBD2	NA	TRBJ2-7	TRBV11-3
CSVVGQGLGGYTF	TGCAGCGTGGTTGGACAGGGGCTGGGTGGCTACACCTTC	TRBD1	many	TRBJ1-2	TRBV29-1
CASSLAARAGNTIYF	TGTGCCAGCAGCTTAGCGGCCAGGGCTGGAAACACCATATATTTT	NA	NA	TRBJ1-3	TRBV7-8
CASSQEPGTGRQPQHF	TGCGCCAGCAGCCAAGAACCGGGGACAGGTCGACAGCCCCAGCATTTT	TRBD1	NA	TRBJ1-5	TRBV4-1
CASRVGDEGANVLTF	TGTGCCAGTAGGGTCGGGGATGAGGGGGCCAACGTCCTGACTTTC	NA	few	TRBJ2-6	TRBV19
CASSLGTGTGNQPQHF	TGTGCCAGCAGCTTAGGAACCGGGACAGGTAATCAGCCCCAGCATTTT	TRBD1	NA	TRBJ1-5	TRBV7-8
CASQAQGGTEAFF	TGCGCCAGCCAGGCCCAGGGGGGCACTGAAGCTTTCTTT	TRBD1	few	TRBJ1-1	TRBV5-1
CSAWDRGQPQHF	TGCAGCGCTTGGGACAGGGGGCAGCCCCAGCATTTT	TRBD1	NA	TRBJ1-5	TRBV29-1
CASSLASTGGYGYTF	TGTGCCAGCAGCTTAGCGTCGACAGGGGGCTACGGCTACACCTTC	TRBD1	many	TRBJ1-2	TRBV7-8
CSARPIAGDRHEQYF	TGCAGTGCTAGACCAATAGCGGGAGACCGCCACGAGCAGTACTTC	TRBD2	many	TRBJ2-7	TRBV20-1
CASSLLRKETQYF	TGTGCCAGCAGCCTACTGAGAAAAGAGACCCAGTACTTC	NA	few	TRBJ2-5	TRBV7-9
CASSLFGDDGYTF	TGTGCCAGCAGCTTGTTTGGGGATGATGGCTACACCTTC	NA	few	TRBJ1-2	TRBV5-6
CSARAFTQYF	TGCAGTGCTAGAGCTTTTACCCAGTACTTC	NA	NA	TRBJ2-5	TRBV20-1
CSVYRDVADEQYF	TGCAGCGTCTACAGGGATGTCGCCGACGAGCAGTACTTC	NA	many	TRBJ2-7	TRBV29-1
CASSYGAQVNTEAFF	TGTGCCAGCAGTTACGGGGCTCAGGTGAACACTGAAGCTTTCTTT	NA	NA	TRBJ1-1	TRBV6-5
CASSQGPTGVAFF	TGTGCCAGCAGCCAAGGCCCCACGGGGGTGGCTTTCTTT	NA	NA	TRBJ1-1	TRBV3-1
CASSTTADTQYF	TGTGCCAGCAGCACGACAGCCGATACGCAGTATTTT	NA	NA	TRBJ2-3	TRBV7-2
CSATGQGYGYTF	TGCAGTGCTACGGGACAGGGATATGGCTACACCTTC	TRBD1	many	TRBJ1-2	TRBV20-1
CAIRAAGELFF	TGTGCCATCAGGGCGGCCGGGGAGCTGTTTTTT	NA	many	TRBJ2-2	TRBV10-3
CAAEGGKRETQYF	TGTGCCGCAGAGGGAGGGAAGCGTGAGACCCAGTACTTC	TRBD2	NA	TRBJ2-5	TRBV2
CATSEGQGHSEQYF	TGTGCCACCAGTGAAGGACAGGGTCACAGCGAGCAGTACTTC	TRBD1	NA	TRBJ2-7	TRBV24-1
CATSDLRGKTPYEQYF	TGTGCCACCAGTGATTTGCGCGGGAAGACCCCCTACGAGCAGTACTTC	NA	few	TRBJ2-7	TRBV24-1
CSVASGSQPQHF	TGCAGCGTTGCTTCGGGTTCCCAGCCCCAGCATTTT	NA	NA	TRBJ1-5	TRBV29-1
CATSEQTGNQPQETQYF	TGTGCCACCAGTGAGCAGACAGGGAATCAGCCCCAAGAGACCCAGTACTTC	TRBD1	NA	TRBJ2-5	TRBV24-1
CASSPGDGDEQYF	TGTGCCAGCAGCCCCGGGGACGGCGACGAGCAGTACTTC	NA	few	TRBJ2-7	TRBV7-9
CATRGRGAAGGYTF	TGTGCCACCAGAGGCCGGGGGGCAGCAGGCGGCTACACCTTC	NA	NA	TRBJ1-2	TRBV24-1
CATSRDGYSNQPQHF	TGTGCCACCAGCAGAGACGGTTATAGCAATCAGCCCCAGCATTTT	NA	many	TRBJ1-5	TRBV15
CSVDPGDRFYGYTF	TGCAGCGTTGATCCGGGGGACAGATTCTATGGCTACACCTTC	TRBD1	many	TRBJ1-2	TRBV29-1
CASTERASQETQYF	TGTGCCAGCACGGAGAGGGCCAGCCAAGAGACCCAGTACTTC	NA	many	TRBJ2-5	TRBV2
CASSLHSVQIRANTEAFF	TGCGCCAGCAGCTTGCACAGTGTCCAAATACGGGCCAACACTGAAGCTTTCTTT	NA	few	TRBJ1-1	TRBV5-1
CATSRDLAETQYF	TGTGCCACCAGCAGAGATTTAGCAGAGACCCAGTACTTC	NA	many	TRBJ2-5	TRBV15
CATSDSWTVGGGYTF	TGTGCCACCAGTGATTCATGGACTGTCGGGGGCGGCTACACCTTC	NA	few	TRBJ1-2	TRBV24-1
CATSRGRGRGEKLFF	TGTGCCACCAGCAGAGGCAGGGGGCGCGGTGAAAAACTGTTTTTT	TRBD1	NA	TRBJ1-4	TRBV15
CASSLAGRTGAYGYTF	TGTGCCAGCAGCTTGGCCGGGAGGACAGGGGCCTATGGCTACACCTTC	TRBD1	NA	TRBJ1-2	TRBV7-9
CASSLEVRPAAGLFF	TGTGCCAGCAGCTTAGAGGTCAGACCGGCAGCGGGGTTGTTCTTT	NA	many	TRBJ1-1	TRBV7-9
CAIRRDRDQPQHF	TGTGCCATCAGACGGGACAGGGATCAGCCCCAGCATTTT	TRBD1	NA	TRBJ1-5	TRBV10-3
CATSRAGTEKLFF	TGTGCCACCAGCCGCGCCGGGACGGAAAAACTGTTTTTT	NA	NA	TRBJ1-4	TRBV15
CASSPWDRTYEQYF	TGTGCCAGCAGCCCTTGGGACAGAACCTACGAGCAGTACTTC	TRBD1	many	TRBJ2-7	TRBV7-3